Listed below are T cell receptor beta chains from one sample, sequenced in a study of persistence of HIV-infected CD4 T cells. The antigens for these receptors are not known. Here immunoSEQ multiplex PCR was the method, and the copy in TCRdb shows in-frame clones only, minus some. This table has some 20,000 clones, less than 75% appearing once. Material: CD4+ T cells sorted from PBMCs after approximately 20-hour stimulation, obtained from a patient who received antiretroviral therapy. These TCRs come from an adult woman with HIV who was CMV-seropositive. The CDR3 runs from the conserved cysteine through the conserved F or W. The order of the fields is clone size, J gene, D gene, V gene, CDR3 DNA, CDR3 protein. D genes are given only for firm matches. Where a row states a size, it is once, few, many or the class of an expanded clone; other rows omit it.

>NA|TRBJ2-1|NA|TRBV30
TGTGCCTGGAGTGGGGGGACTGGTTATGAGCAGTTCTTC
CAWSGGTGYEQFF
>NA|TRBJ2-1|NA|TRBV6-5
TGTGCCAGCAGTTCTCGTGACAGTTACAATGAGCAGTTCTTC
CASSSRDSYNEQFF
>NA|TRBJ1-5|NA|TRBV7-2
TGTGCCAGCAGCTTAGTTTCGGGGAGCAATCAGCCCCAGCATTTT
CASSLVSGSNQPQHF
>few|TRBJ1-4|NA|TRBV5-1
TGCGCCAGCAGCCCCGGGCAGGGTATTAAGGATGAAAAACTGTTTTTT
CASSPGQGIKDEKLFF
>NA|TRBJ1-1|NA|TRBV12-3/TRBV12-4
TGTGCCAGCAGTTTAGGACACACTGAAGCTTTCTTT
CASSLGHTEAFF
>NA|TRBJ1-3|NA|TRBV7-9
TGTGCCAGCAGCTCCGCCGGGGTGGCTGGAAACACCATATATTTT
CASSSAGVAGNTIYF
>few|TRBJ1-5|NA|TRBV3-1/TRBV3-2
TGTGCCAGCGGTTTTCAGGGGCCTAATCAGCCCCAGCATTTT
CASGFQGPNQPQHF
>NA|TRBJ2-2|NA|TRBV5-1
TGCGCCAGCAGCTTGGAGGCCGGGGAGCTGTTTTTT
CASSLEAGELFF
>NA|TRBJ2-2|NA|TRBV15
TGTGCCAGCGGGGAGGCGAACACCGGGGAGCTGTTTTTT
CASGEANTGELFF
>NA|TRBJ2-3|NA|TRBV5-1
TGCGCCAGCAGCTTGAATCCCCAGAACACAGATACGCAGTATTTT
CASSLNPQNTDTQYF
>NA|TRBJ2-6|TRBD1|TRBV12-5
TGTGCTAGTGGTGTAGCCCGGGACAGGGTGACTGGGGCCAACGTCCTGACTTTC
CASGVARDRVTGANVLTF
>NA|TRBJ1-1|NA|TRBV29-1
TGCAGCGTTGAACAGGGAGGGTTGAACACTGAAGCTTTCTTT
CSVEQGGLNTEAFF
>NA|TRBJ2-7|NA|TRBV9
TGTGCCAGCAGCGTAGAAGCAGGTCCCTACGAGCAGTACTTC
CASSVEAGPYEQYF
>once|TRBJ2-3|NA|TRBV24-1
TGTGCCACCAGTTCCCCACGCGGGGTCAGAGCAGATACGCAGTATTTT
CATSSPRGVRADTQYF
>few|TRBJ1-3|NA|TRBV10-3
TGTGCCATCAGACAGACAGACGACGCAAACACCATATATTTT
CAIRQTDDANTIYF
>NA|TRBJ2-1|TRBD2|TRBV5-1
TGCGCCAGCAGCCTCACACCGACTAGCGGGGTAGGCAATGAGCAGTTCTTC
CASSLTPTSGVGNEQFF
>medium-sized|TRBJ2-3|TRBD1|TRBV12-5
TGTGCTAGTGGGGACAGGGCGCGCACAGATACGCAGTATTTT
CASGDRARTDTQYF
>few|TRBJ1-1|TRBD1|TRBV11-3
TGTGCCAGCAGCCCTGGGACAGGGCGGGGCACTGAAGCTTTCTTT
CASSPGTGRGTEAFF
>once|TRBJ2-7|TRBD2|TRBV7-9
TGTGCCAGCAGCTTAGGACTAGCGGGGGGCCCCTGGTACTTC
CASSLGLAGGPWYF
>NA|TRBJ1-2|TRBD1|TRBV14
TGTGCCAGCAGCCTTACAGGGGGCAGGACCTATGGCTACACCTTC
CASSLTGGRTYGYTF
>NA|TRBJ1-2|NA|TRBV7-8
TGTGCCAGCAGCCTAGTGGGTGATGGCTACACCTTC
CASSLVGDGYTF
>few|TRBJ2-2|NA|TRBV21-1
TGTGCCAGCAGCAAACCCAGAAGGGGGATCAGGGTCAAAGGGGAGCTGTTTTTT
CASSKPRRGIRVKGELFF
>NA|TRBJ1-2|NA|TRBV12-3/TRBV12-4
TGTGCCAGCGGAGTCAAAGGAGGCTATGGCTACACCTTC
CASGVKGGYGYTF
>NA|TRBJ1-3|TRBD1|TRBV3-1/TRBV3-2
TGTGCCAGCAGCCAAGACCGGTTCGGGACAGAAGGAAACACCATATATTTT
CASSQDRFGTEGNTIYF
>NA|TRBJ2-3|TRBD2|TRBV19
TGTGCCAGTAGTATAGACCGACTAGCGGGCCCAGATACGCAGTATTTT
CASSIDRLAGPDTQYF
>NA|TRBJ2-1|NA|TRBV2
TGTGCCAGCAGTCAGCAGGTGAGCTCCTACAATGAGCAGTTCTTC
CASSQQVSSYNEQFF
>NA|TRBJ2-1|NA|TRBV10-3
TGTGCCATCAGTGAGTTCTCGGATGAGCAGTTCTTC
CAISEFSDEQFF